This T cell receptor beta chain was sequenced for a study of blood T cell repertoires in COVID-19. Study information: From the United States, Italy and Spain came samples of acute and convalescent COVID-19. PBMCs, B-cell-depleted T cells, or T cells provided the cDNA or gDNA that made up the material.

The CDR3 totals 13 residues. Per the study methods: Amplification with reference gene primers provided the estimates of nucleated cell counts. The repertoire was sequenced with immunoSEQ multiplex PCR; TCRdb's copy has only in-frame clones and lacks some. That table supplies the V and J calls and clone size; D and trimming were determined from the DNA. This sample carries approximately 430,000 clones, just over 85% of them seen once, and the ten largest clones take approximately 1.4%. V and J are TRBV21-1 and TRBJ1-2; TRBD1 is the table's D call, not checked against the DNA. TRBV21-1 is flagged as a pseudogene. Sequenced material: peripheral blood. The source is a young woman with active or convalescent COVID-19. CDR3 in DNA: TGTGCCAGCAACTTGAGACAGGGGAATGGCTACACCTTC. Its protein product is CASNLRQGNGYTF.